These 27 T cell receptor beta chains originate from one sample sequenced in a study of graft-versus-host responses after intestinal transplantation. Graft-derived tissue was subjected to processing to liberate intraepithelial and lamina propria lymphocytes. Method: immunoSEQ multiplex PCR; TCRdb's copy keeps in-frame clones and lacks some. The data hold fewer than 15,000 clones, with about two thirds observed a single time. The sample consisted of ileum tissue, taken 650 to 700 days after intestinal transplantation. The source of these receptors is a human patient who received an intestinal transplant, so some T cells may come from the graft donor.

This clone appeared a few times. The chain has TRBV6-4 and TRBJ2-3, with TRBD2 matching 15 bases. This CDR3 contains 16 residues. The V segment lost 3 bases and the J segment 4 bases; nucleotides outside the gene matches: 2. Per the germline V gene, CDR1 is MRHNA and CDR2 is SNTAGT. Here the CDR3 DNA reads TGTGCCAGCAGTGAGAGGACTAGCGGGGGGGCAGATACGCAGTATTTT. This encodes CASSERTSGGADTQYF.

This clone has just one count. The CDR3 bases are TGCAGCGTTGAATTTGAGGGTGGCTACGAGCAGTACTTC. Translation gives CSVEFEGGYEQYF. The chain links TRBV29-1 to TRBJ2-7, with a tentative D call TRBD2 (5 bases). V lost 2 bases and J lost 3, with 11 bases in between. The CDR3 is made up of 13 amino acids. The germline V gene has CDR1 SQVTM and CDR2 ANQGSEA.

The chain uses TRBV7-2 and TRBJ2-5, with D maybe TRBD2 (6 bases). V shed 5 bases and J shed 2 bases, with 12 bases lying between them. CDR1 and CDR2 from the germline V gene are SGHTA and FQGNSA. The CDR3 sequence is 14 residues long. The CDR3 DNA sequence: TGTGCCAGCAGCACGATAGCGGCTCAAGAGACCCAGTACTTC. Its protein product is CASSTIAAQETQYF.

This clone was picked up a small number of times. The chain joins TRBV6-1 to TRBJ1-4, with 10 bases that match TRBD1. With 10 bases clipped from V and 7 bases from J, the junction kept 9 bases outside the gene matches. The CDR3 consists of 14 residues. From germline, CDR1 is MNHNS and CDR2 SASEGT. CDR3 residues: CAIQPGQGIEKLFF. As DNA, the CDR3 is TGTGCCATCCAACCGGGACAGGGGATTGAAAAACTGTTTTTT.

V is TRBV9 and J is TRBJ1-1, with a possible D match to TRBD1 (6 bases). The V gene's germline CDR1 is SGDLS and CDR2 YYNGEE. The CDR3 sequence is 13 residues long. V shed 5 bases and J shed 2 bases, with 10 bases lying between them. CDR3 loop: CASRRGGNTEAFF. CDR3 DNA sequence: TGTGCCAGCAGGAGAGGGGGTAACACTGAAGCTTTCTTT.

The chain couples TRBV6-5 to TRBJ1-2; TRBD1 is a possible D gene (5 bases). Trimming took off 10 bases at V and 8 bases at J, with 14 bases between the two ends. Germline V gene sequence: CDR1 MNHEY, CDR2 SVGAGI. The CDR3 covers 11 residues. The CDR3, as DNA: TGTGCCACCTCACCAGGGTGGGGCTACACCTTC. Its translation is CATSPGWGYTF.

The V and J genes are TRBV6-5 and TRBJ2-1; D perhaps matches TRBD1 (6 bases). V lost 6 bases to trimming and J lost 6 bases, with 15 bases between them. Germline CDR1 is MNHEY and CDR2 is SVGAGI. The length of the CDR3 is 14 residues. The CDR3 DNA is TGTGCCAGCAGCTCCCAACAGGGAGTCAATGAGCAGTTCTTC. This gives the protein CASSSQQGVNEQFF.

This clone was observed a handful of times. V gene TRBV4-2 combines with J gene TRBJ2-1; 12 nucleotides align to TRBD1. The J segment lost 7 bases and the V segment lost 1 base, leaving 5 bases of the junction unmatched. The V gene's germline CDR1 is LGHNA and CDR2 YNFKEQ. The CDR3 is 16 residues long. The CDR3 DNA reads as TGTGCCAGCAGCCAAGGCGGGACAGGGGGCCTAAATGAGCAGTTCTTC. Its protein is CASSQGGTGGLNEQFF.

This clone was seen a few times. J is TRBJ1-1 and V is TRBV4-1, with 9 nucleotides matching TRBD1. V was pared by 3 bases and J by 7 bases, with 9 bases of the junction left unmatched. This CDR3 region has 15 residues. Germline CDR1 MGHRA, CDR2 YSYEKL. CDR3 DNA: TGCGCCAGCAGCCAGGTTCAGGGACAGGGCGGTGAAGCTTTCTTT. This codes for CASSQVQGQGGEAFF.

The CDR3 nucleotides read TGTGCCAGCTCACCACCTGACGCAGACAAAGCCTACGAGCAGTACTTC. Protein sequence: CASSPPDADKAYEQYF. The chain links TRBV18 to TRBJ2-7; D uncertain. The CDR3 runs to 16 residues. CDR1 is KGHSH and CDR2 is LQKENI in the germline V gene. The V end was cut by 0 bases, the J end by 2 bases, with 14 bases between.

V is TRBV27 and J is TRBJ1-2, with D perhaps matching TRBD1 (5 bases). CDR3 size: 15 residues. Per the germline V gene, CDR1 is MNHEY and CDR2 is SMNVEV (reference sequence). Trimming pared 3 bases from V and 4 bases from J, leaving 15 bases between. The CDR3 loop is CASSLRQNYLYGYTF. In nucleotides, the CDR3 is TGTGCCAGCAGTTTGCGACAGAACTACCTCTATGGCTACACCTTC.

This chain uses TRBV7-2 with TRBJ2-1; 12 bases match TRBD2. This CDR3 contains 16 residues. V gave up 4 bases and J gave up 9 bases; unmatched junction bases: 10. Germline-derived CDR1 and CDR2 are SGHTA and FQGNSA. The CDR3 region is CASSSRRTSGVGEQFF. In DNA, the CDR3 is TGTGCCAGCAGCTCCAGACGGACTAGCGGGGTAGGTGAGCAGTTCTTC.

The chain employs TRBV6-1 and TRBJ1-1; D is possibly TRBD1 (5 bases). V dropped 4 bases and J dropped 4 bases, with 10 bases sitting between them. This CDR3 region has 13 residues. Per the germline V gene, CDR1 is MNHNS and CDR2 is SASEGT. This chain's CDR3 is CASSVWRGTEAFF. Here the CDR3 DNA reads TGTGCCAGCAGTGTATGGAGGGGCACTGAAGCTTTCTTT.

The gene calls are TRBV18 and TRBJ1-1, with 8 bases identical to TRBD1. J gave up 7 bases and V 4 bases, and 11 bases lay outside the gene matches. Germline CDR1 KGHSH, CDR2 LQKENI. CDR3 length equals 15 residues. DNA for the CDR3: TGTGCCAGCTCACTGGGACAGGCGGGACAGGATGAAGCTTTCTTT. It codes for CASSLGQAGQDEAFF.

The chain employs TRBV7-9 and TRBJ1-1, with a tentative D call TRBD1 (5 bases). Germline V lookup: CDR1 SEHNR, CDR2 FQNEAQ (reference sequence). Trimming left V 3 bases short and J 6 bases short, with 14 bases between. This CDR3 is built from 14 residues. The CDR3 DNA follows: TGTGCCAGCAGCTTGGGGCCCGGAACCTCTGAAGCTTTCTTT. It encodes CASSLGPGTSEAFF.

Here the CDR3 DNA reads TGCGCCAGCAGCCCCCAGGGGGCGCCCCGTAATGGCTACACCTTC. It is translated as CASSPQGAPRNGYTF. The genes are TRBV5-1 and TRBJ1-2; 8 nucleotides line up with TRBD1. The CDR3 sequence is 15 residues long. Germline lookup yields CDR1 SGHRS and CDR2 YFSETQ. J lost 6 bases, V lost 4 bases, and 11 bases had no gene match.

The V and J genes are TRBV30 and TRBJ2-5; 7 bases align to TRBD2. The ends lost 3 bases at V and 5 bases at J; junction bases unmatched: 12. The CDR3 runs to 15 residues. Germline CDR1 is GTSNPN and CDR2 is SVGIG (reference sequence). The CDR3 here is CAWRIMKGGRETQYF. The CDR3, as DNA: TGTGCCTGGAGGATCATGAAGGGAGGGAGGGAGACCCAGTACTTC.

The chain is built from TRBV29-1 and TRBJ1-1; the D gene is possibly TRBD1 (6 bases). This CDR3 region has 13 residues. Germline assignment: CDR1 SQVTM and CDR2 ANQGSEA. The V end lost 2 bases, the J end lost 5 bases, and 12 bases lay between the germline ends. CDR3 loop: CSVEKGGGTEAFF. DNA of the CDR3: TGCAGCGTTGAAAAAGGGGGGGGTACTGAAGCTTTCTTT.

The chain combines TRBV7-2 with TRBJ1-5, with 9 bases fitting TRBD1. The germline gives CDR1 SGHTA, CDR2 FQGNSA. This CDR3 region has 15 residues. J was trimmed by 3 bases and V by 5 bases; bases with no gene match: 5. The DNA of the CDR3 is TGTGCCAGCAGCCCTGGGGACAGGGTCAATCAGCCCCAGCATTTT. It yields the protein CASSPGDRVNQPQHF. The whole variable domain, remainder taken from reference TRBV7-2 and TRBJ1-5, is GAGVSQSPSNKVTEKGKDVELRCDPISGHTALYWYRQSLGQGLEFLIYFQGNSAPDKSGLPSDRFSAERTGGSVSTLTIQRTQQEDSAVYLCASSPGDRVNQPQHFGDGTRLSIL.

CDR3 sequence (DNA): TGTGCCAGCAGGGGACAGGGGGTGGGTGGCTACACCTTC. It yields the protein CASRGQGVGGYTF. The J gene is TRBJ1-2, the V gene TRBV6-1, with 11 bases fitting TRBD1. The CDR3 length is 13 residues. Trimming at V came to 6 bases and at J to 7 bases, leaving 4 bases not matched to a gene. Looked up from germline, CDR1 is MNHNS and CDR2 is SASEGT.

Details on this clone: A much larger clone is a single base away; this may be a read error. This rearrangement joins TRBV28 to TRBJ1-2; TRBD1 matches 10 bases. Germline loops: CDR1 MDHEN, CDR2 SYDVKM. The CDR3 runs 13 residues. V gave up 5 bases and J gave up 6 bases; unmatched junction bases: 3. CDR3 DNA: TGTGCCAGCAGTCCTGGACAGGGGGATGGCTACACCTTC. Its protein product is CASSPGQGDGYTF.

This chain links TRBV5-3 with TRBJ2-7; TRBD1 aligns across 7 bases. TRBV5-3 has ORF status, its function being uncertain. The V and J ends lost 0 bases and 5 bases, in that order; junction bases with no gene match: 5. The CDR3 extends over 14 amino acids. The CDR3 spells CARSLGGQSNEQYF. The CDR3, as DNA: TGTGCCAGAAGCTTGGGGGGACAGAGCAACGAGCAGTACTTC.

CDR3 DNA: TGTGCCAGCAGCCATGGACAGGGCACTCCCTACAATGAGCAGTTCTTC. Its protein is CASSHGQGTPYNEQFF. This rearrangement joins TRBV7-2 to TRBJ2-1; the match to TRBD1 covers 8 bases. Losses at the gene ends were 5 bases for V and 2 bases for J; bases not matched to a gene: 8. CDR3 length: 16 amino acids. The V gene's germline CDR1 is SGHTA and CDR2 FQGNSA.

The chain is built from TRBV30 and TRBJ2-7; 11 bases match TRBD1. V was pared by 1 base and J by 3 bases, with 5 bases of the junction left unmatched. CDR3 length equals 15 residues. Germline V lookup: CDR1 GTSNPN, CDR2 SVGIG (reference sequence). The CDR3 nucleotides are TGTGCCTGGAGTGACGGGGGACAGGGGGGCTACGAGCAGTACTTC. Translated, it gives CAWSDGGQGGYEQYF. Filled out from reference TRBV30 and TRBJ2-7, the complete variable domain reads SQTIHQWPATLVQPVGSPLSLECTVEGTSNPNLYWYRQAAGRGLQLLFYSVGIGQISSEVPQNLSASRPQDRQFILSSKKLLLSDSGFYLCAWSDGGQGGYEQYFGPGTRLTVT.

The chain joins TRBV11-1 to TRBJ1-1; D possibly corresponds to TRBD1 (5 bases). V was cut by 5 bases and J by 6 bases, with 16 bases left in between. The CDR3 length is 14 residues. Germline V gives CDR1 SGHAT, CDR2 FQDESV (reference sequence). CDR3 DNA: TGTGCCAGCAGCCTCGGGAGGGGTACATCTGAAGCTTTCTTT. Encoded protein: CASSLGRGTSEAFF.

This clone was seen only once. The V and J genes are TRBV6-5 and TRBJ1-2, with 9 bases identical to TRBD1. Per germline, CDR1 MNHEY and CDR2 SVGAGI. After removal of 5 bases from V and 5 bases from J, the junction contained 6 bases not matched to a gene. This CDR3 has 14 residues. CDR3 DNA sequence: TGTGCCAGCAGTACACGACAGGGGGGTTATGGCTACACCTTC. Translation: CASSTRQGGYGYTF.

DNA of the CDR3: TGTGCTAGTGGTTTGGTACAGGACAGGCAAGCTTTCTTT. The encoded protein is CASGLVQDRQAFF. The chain is built from TRBV12-5 and TRBJ1-1, with 7 bases identical to TRBD1. V lost 0 bases, J lost 9 bases, and 4 bases stayed unmatched. Germline lookup yields CDR1 LGHNT and CDR2 FRNRAP. The CDR3 covers 13 residues.